A selection of T cell receptor beta chains follows, all from one sample in a study of blood T cell repertoires in COVID-19. This table comes from immunoSEQ multiplex PCR, and its TCRdb copy is limited to in-frame clones, with some not included. The sample records about 400,000 clones, around 90% being singletons. Sample: PBMCs or T cells enriched from blood (not recorded which). All receptors derive from a woman aged 40 to 50 with acute COVID-19. Each CDR3 is given without its conserved first and last residue.

cdr3_length	v_call	cdr3_aa
14	TRBV5-4	ASSSRTGGASYEQY
11	TRBV6-5	ASSRDRVYGYT
13	TRBV7-2	ASSSRLAGRNEQF
12	TRBV18	ASSLQKNDSPLH
12	TRBV2	ASSDSSGGSKLF
13	TRBV9	ASSVAGTSGEEQF
13	TRBV6-5	ASSTRDRGSYEAF
11	TRBV3-1/TRBV3-2	ASSQHLDSEQY
9	TRBV4-1	ASRGGTEAF
13	TRBV10-3	AISESELLYNEQF
14	TRBV4-1	ASSQLARGQNEKLF
12	TRBV7-9	ASSHDRVSYEQY
17	TRBV5-4	ASSVGTSGVLSGANVLT
14	TRBV4-2	ASSQNRNRRNSPLH
13	TRBV11-2	ASSSLGGSTYEQY
10	TRBV12-3/TRBV12-4	ASSLWPHEQY
13	TRBV11-3	ASMTPGQNMEKLF
14	TRBV7-9	ASILPLAGSTDTQY
12	TRBV27	ASRLGTAGTEAF
10	TRBV3-1/TRBV3-2	ASSQDGQPQH